Sequencing of this TCR beta chain was carried out in a study of T cells in Graves' hyperthyroidism and ophthalmopathy. This clonotype was found a few times. CDR1 MNHNS and CDR2 SASEGT come from the germline V gene. Trimming took off 6 bases at V and 6 bases at J, with 7 bases between the two ends. The CDR3 covers 11 residues. TCR beta CDR3 regions were amplified from RNA. A set of HTBI primers served as the primers for a first-round RT-PCR of the TCR CDR3. MiXCR, applied by TCRdb to the multiplex PCR reads, yields one record per CDR3 protein. This table has 690,000 or so distinct CDR3 sequences, about 17% appearing once.

This TCR was sampled from a woman in her 50s with Graves' hyperthyroidism that later progressed to Graves' ophthalmopathy. This chain joins TRBV6-1 and TRBJ2-3; D gene uncertain. Sequenced sample: blood. The DNA for the CDR3 is TGTGCCAGCAGGTCGGCCGATACGCAGTATTTT. This codes for CASRSADTQYF.